The 4 T cell receptor beta chains in this list originate from one sample, sequenced in a study of shared clonotypes between healthy human individuals. Repertoires were generated with immunoSEQ multiplex PCR, while TCRdb's copy carries only in-frame clones and drops some. The data show about 2.1 million clones, 93% seen once. CD45RO-negative, CCR7-positively selected cells formed the naive CD8 fraction, excluding terminally differentiated effector memory CD45RA+ cells. The source material was naive CD8+ T cells from PBMCs. These receptors originate from a man between 18 and 35 years old in good health. Some clones in this sample may be carry-over from other donors' samples.

The gene calls are TRBV7-2 and TRBJ2-3; no clear D gene. Between the trimmed V and J ends, which lost 1 base and 11 bases, there was a span of 13 bases. CDR1 and CDR2 (germline): SGHTA, FQGNSA. This CDR3 spans 13 amino acids. CDR3 nucleotide sequence: TGTGCCAGCAGCTTAGATCCATTCTGGAAGCAGTATTTT. It encodes CASSLDPFWKQYF. Drawing the rest from reference TRBV7-2 and TRBJ2-3, the complete variable domain is GAGVSQSPSNKVTEKGKDVELRCDPISGHTALYWYRQSLGQGLEFLIYFQGNSAPDKSGLPSDRFSAERTGGSVSTLTIQRTQQEDSAVYLCASSLDPFWKQYFGPGTRLTVL.

The genes are TRBV5-1 and TRBJ1-1; 9 positions agree with TRBD1. Germline V CDR1 and CDR2: SGHRS, YFSETQ. The V gene end was trimmed by 1 base and the J gene end by 5 bases; junction bases not matched to a gene: 6. There are 15 residues in the CDR3. CDR3 sequence reads: CASSLYRGQGTEAFF. CDR3 nucleotides: TGCGCCAGCAGCTTGTACAGGGGGCAGGGTACTGAAGCTTTCTTT.

V usage is TRBV4-3 and J usage is TRBJ1-3; D is unresolved. V was trimmed by 3 bases and J by 0 bases, leaving 9 bases between them. Germline V lookup: CDR1 LGHNA, CDR2 YSLEER. CDR3 length equals 15 residues. The CDR3 loop reads CASSQEDGSGNTIYF. The CDR3 nucleotides are TGCGCCAGCAGCCAGGAGGACGGCTCTGGAAACACCATATATTTT.

The table lists this clone with a count of one. The CDR3 sequence is CASRVREGYGYTF. CDR3 bases: TGTGCCAGTAGGGTAAGGGAAGGCTATGGCTACACCTTC. The chain carries TRBV19 and TRBJ1-2; D unclear. Per germline, CDR1 LNHDA and CDR2 SQIVND (reference sequence). V gave up 6 bases and J gave up 4 bases, with 12 bases separating them. The CDR3 totals 13 residues.